This T cell receptor (beta chain) originates from a study of T-cell reconstitution after alpha-beta-depleted transplantation in children. Germline V gives CDR1 SGHRS, CDR2 YFSETQ. Trimming took 2 bases from V and 1 from J, leaving 6 bases between them. The CDR3 is 14 residues long. Unique molecular identifiers were used in preparing the TCRbeta library. Using its own MiXCR run on the PCR reads, TCRdb lists one record per CDR3 protein. The table records about 540,000 distinct CDR3 sequences, around 19% of them present only once. The chain couples TRBV5-1 to TRBJ2-2; no definite D call. The receptor comes from a human donor who donated a stem cell graft to a child with acute lymphoblastic leukemia. The input for sequencing was PBMCs from the stem cell graft donor, taken from the stem cell graft. The CDR3 coding sequence is TGCGCCAGCAGCTTAGAACAGAACACCGGGGAGCTGTTTTTT. This gives the protein CASSLEQNTGELFF.